The 7 T cell receptor beta chains given below trace back to one sample, sequenced in a study of blood T cell repertoires in COVID-19. Some clones are missing from TCRdb's copy, which holds only in-frame ones; the method was immunoSEQ multiplex PCR. The sample includes 250,000 to 350,000 clones, 70% to 90% of them seen just once. Sequenced sample: PBMCs or T cells enriched from blood (not recorded which). All receptors come from a woman in her twenties or thirties who had recovered from COVID-19.

V and J are TRBV15 and TRBJ2-5, with D perhaps TRBD2 (6 bases). Trimming left V 8 bases short and J 4 bases short, with 20 bases between. Germline lookup yields CDR1 LNHNV and CDR2 YYDKDF (reference sequence). The CDR3 extends over 15 amino acids. The CDR3 coding sequence is TGTGCCACCTCAAGTGCGGGGAGCTCTCGAGAGACCCAGTACTTC. Residues: CATSSAGSSRETQYF. Combining the CDR3 with reference TRBV15 and TRBJ2-5 gives the whole variable domain DAMVIQNPRYQVTQFGKPVTLSCSQTLNHNVMYWYQQKSSQAPKLLFHYYDKDFNNEADTPDNFQSRRPNTSFCFLDIRSPGLGDTAMYLCATSSAGSSRETQYFGPGTRLLVL.

The genes are TRBV30 and TRBJ1-2; TRBD1 agrees at 8 bases. CDR1 GTSNPN and CDR2 SVGIG come from the germline V gene (reference sequence). The V gene end was trimmed by 2 bases and the J gene end by 4 bases; junction bases not matched to a gene: 12. This CDR3 is built from 16 residues. This CDR3 is CAWSQTRQGRPYGYTF. The CDR3 DNA follows: TGTGCCTGGAGTCAAACTCGACAGGGGCGACCCTATGGCTACACCTTC.

V usage is TRBV7-3 and J usage is TRBJ1-6; TRBD1 matches at 8 bases. This CDR3 has 15 amino acids. CDR1 and CDR2 (germline): SGHTA, FQGTGA. With V trimmed by 0 bases and J by 7 bases, 2 bases remained unmatched. The CDR3 loop reads CASSLTDRANSPLHF. The CDR3 DNA is TGTGCCAGCAGCTTAACGGACAGGGCGAATTCACCCCTCCACTTT. The whole variable domain, remainder taken from reference TRBV7-3 and TRBJ1-6, is GAGVSQTPSNKVTEKGKYVELRCDPISGHTALYWYRQSLGQGPEFLIYFQGTGAADDSGLPNDRFFAVRPEGSVSTLKIQRTERGDSAVYLCASSLTDRANSPLHFGNGTRLTVT.

The chain employs TRBV27 and TRBJ1-2; 7 positions match TRBD1. The V segment lost 3 bases and the J segment 4 bases; nucleotides outside the gene matches: 8. The CDR3 runs to 15 residues. Germline loops: CDR1 MNHEY, CDR2 SMNVEV (reference sequence). The CDR3 bases are TGTGCCAGCAGTTTTACGGGACAGAAACCCTATGGCTACACCTTC. It yields the protein CASSFTGQKPYGYTF.

The V gene is TRBV30, the J gene TRBJ1-1; D is perhaps TRBD1 (5 bases). V lost 2 bases to trimming and J lost 4 bases, with 11 bases between them. The CDR3 runs to 13 residues. Germline V lookup: CDR1 GTSNPN, CDR2 SVGIG (reference sequence). CDR3 in DNA: TGTGCCTGGAGTCTGCCCGGGGGCACTGAAGCTTTCTTT. Its protein is CAWSLPGGTEAFF.

This clone was seen a handful of times. V usage is TRBV10-1 and J usage is TRBJ1-2; D remains ambiguous. The CDR3 covers 10 residues. Between the trimmed V and J ends, which lost 6 bases and 7 bases, there was a span of 6 bases. CDR1 and CDR2 from the germline V gene are WNHNN and SYGVQD (reference sequence). CDR3 nucleotides: TGCGCCAGCAGCCCGGGTGGCTACACCTTC. Translation gives CASSPGGYTF.

V is TRBV30 and J is TRBJ1-4; 7 bases agree with TRBD1. Germline V gene lookup returns CDR1 GTSNPN and CDR2 SVGIG (reference sequence). The CDR3 covers 15 residues. Unmatched junction bases numbered 4, after V lost 2 bases and J lost 1 base. In nucleotides, the CDR3 is TGTGCCTGGAGTACCGGGACAGTAACTAATGAAAAACTGTTTTTT. This translates into CAWSTGTVTNEKLFF.